Described below is a single T cell receptor (beta chain) sequence and its context. Its antigen is unidentified. Purities over 98% were achieved in all sorted populations. J lost 10 bases, V lost 3 bases, and 8 bases had no gene match. The V gene's germline CDR1 is SGHTA and CDR2 FQGNSA. This CDR3 has 14 residues. The data derive from a study of beta chain features in type 1 diabetes. Study-wide findings and caveats: Fewer insertions but more deletions were seen at VDJ junctions in type 1 diabetes patients.

Expressed TCRB transcripts were sequenced because the entire RNA isolate underwent reverse transcription. Repertoires were generated with immunoSEQ multiplex PCR, while TCRdb's copy carries only in-frame clones and drops some. The data hold under 300,000 clones, with 25% to 30% observed a single time. Sample: central memory CD4+ T cells from blood. V is TRBV7-2 and J is TRBJ2-3; 9 bases map to TRBD1. The source of this sequence is a young man in good health. The CDR3 sequence is CASSLDRGRKAQYF. The CDR3, as DNA: TGTGCCAGCAGCTTGGACAGGGGAAGGAAGGCGCAGTATTTT.